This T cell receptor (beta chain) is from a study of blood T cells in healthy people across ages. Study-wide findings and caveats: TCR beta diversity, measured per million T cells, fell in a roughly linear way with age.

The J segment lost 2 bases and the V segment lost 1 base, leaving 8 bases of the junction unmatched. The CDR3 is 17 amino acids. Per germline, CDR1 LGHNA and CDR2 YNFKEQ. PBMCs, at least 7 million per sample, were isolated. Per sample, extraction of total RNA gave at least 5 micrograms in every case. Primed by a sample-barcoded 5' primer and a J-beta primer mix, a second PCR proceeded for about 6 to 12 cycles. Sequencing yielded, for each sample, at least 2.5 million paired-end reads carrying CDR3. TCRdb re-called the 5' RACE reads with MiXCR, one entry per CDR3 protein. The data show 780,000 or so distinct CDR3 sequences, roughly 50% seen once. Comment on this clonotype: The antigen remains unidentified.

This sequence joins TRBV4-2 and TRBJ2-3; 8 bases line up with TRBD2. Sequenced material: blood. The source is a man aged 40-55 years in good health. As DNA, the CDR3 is TGTGCCAGCAGCCAAGGTGGACTAGCCAAACTCACAGATACGCAGTATTTT. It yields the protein CASSQGGLAKLTDTQYF.